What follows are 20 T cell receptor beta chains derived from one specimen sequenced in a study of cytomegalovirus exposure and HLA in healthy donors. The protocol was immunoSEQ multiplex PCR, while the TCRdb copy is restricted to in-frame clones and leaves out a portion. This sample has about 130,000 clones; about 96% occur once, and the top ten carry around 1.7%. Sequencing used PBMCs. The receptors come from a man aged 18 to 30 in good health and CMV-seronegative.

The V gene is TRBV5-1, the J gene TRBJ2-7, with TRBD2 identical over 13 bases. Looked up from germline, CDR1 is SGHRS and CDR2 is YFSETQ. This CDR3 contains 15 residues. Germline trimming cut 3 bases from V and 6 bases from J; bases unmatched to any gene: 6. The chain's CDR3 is CASSYGLAGVIEQYF. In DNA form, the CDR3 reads TGCGCCAGCAGCTACGGACTAGCGGGAGTAATCGAGCAGTACTTC.

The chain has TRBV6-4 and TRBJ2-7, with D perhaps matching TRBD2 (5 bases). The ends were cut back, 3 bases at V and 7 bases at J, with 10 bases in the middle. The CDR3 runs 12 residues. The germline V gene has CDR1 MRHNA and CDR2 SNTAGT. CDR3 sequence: CASSEGLWEQYF. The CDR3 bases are TGTGCCAGCAGTGAAGGACTTTGGGAGCAGTACTTC.

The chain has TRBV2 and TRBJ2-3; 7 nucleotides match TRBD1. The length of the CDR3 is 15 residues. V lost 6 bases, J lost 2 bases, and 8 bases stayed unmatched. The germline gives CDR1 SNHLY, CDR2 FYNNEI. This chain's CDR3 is CASSRDRANTDTQYF. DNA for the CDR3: TGTGCCAGCAGCAGAGACAGGGCCAACACAGATACGCAGTATTTT.

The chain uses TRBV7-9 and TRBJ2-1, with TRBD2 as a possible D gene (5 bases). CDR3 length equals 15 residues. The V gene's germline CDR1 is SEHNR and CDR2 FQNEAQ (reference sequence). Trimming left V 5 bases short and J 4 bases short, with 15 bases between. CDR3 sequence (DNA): TGTGCCAGCAGCCCAGGACTCCGACCATACAATGAGCAGTTCTTC. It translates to CASSPGLRPYNEQFF.

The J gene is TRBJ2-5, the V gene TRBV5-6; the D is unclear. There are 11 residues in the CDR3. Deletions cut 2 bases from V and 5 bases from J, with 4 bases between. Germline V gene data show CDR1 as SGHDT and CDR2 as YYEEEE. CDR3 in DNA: TGTGCCAGCAGCTTCAGTGAGACCCAGTACTTC. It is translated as CASSFSETQYF.

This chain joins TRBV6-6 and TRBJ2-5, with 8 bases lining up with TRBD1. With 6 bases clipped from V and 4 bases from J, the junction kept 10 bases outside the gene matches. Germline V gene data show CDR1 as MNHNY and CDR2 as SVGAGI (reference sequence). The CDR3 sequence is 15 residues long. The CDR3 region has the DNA TGTGCCAGCAGCCAGGACAGGGTGGGGAGAGAGACCCAGTACTTC. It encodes CASSQDRVGRETQYF.

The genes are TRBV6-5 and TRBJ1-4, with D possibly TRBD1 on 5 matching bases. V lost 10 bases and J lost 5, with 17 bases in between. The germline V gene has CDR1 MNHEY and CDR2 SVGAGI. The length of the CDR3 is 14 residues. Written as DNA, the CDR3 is TGTGCCACCTCCACCACGACAGCGAATGAAAAACTGTTTTTT. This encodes CATSTTTANEKLFF.

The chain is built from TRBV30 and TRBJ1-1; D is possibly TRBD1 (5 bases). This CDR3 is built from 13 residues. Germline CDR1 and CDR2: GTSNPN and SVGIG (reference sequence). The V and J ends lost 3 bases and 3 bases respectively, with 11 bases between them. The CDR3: CAWRSGGDTEAFF. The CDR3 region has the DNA TGTGCCTGGAGGAGCGGAGGGGACACTGAAGCTTTCTTT.

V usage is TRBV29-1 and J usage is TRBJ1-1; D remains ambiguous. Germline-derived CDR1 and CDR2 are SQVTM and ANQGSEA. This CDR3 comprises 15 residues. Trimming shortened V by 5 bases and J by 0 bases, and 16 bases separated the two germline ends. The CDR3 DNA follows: TGCAGCGTTCAAGGTCATGAGGGCATGAACACTGAAGCTTTCTTT. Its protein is CSVQGHEGMNTEAFF.

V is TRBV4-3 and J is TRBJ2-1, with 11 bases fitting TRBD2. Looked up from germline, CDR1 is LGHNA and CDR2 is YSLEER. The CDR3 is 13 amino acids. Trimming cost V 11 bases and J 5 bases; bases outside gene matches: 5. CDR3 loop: CARGTSGHNEQFF. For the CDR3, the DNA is TGCGCCCGAGGGACTAGCGGACACAATGAGCAGTTCTTC.

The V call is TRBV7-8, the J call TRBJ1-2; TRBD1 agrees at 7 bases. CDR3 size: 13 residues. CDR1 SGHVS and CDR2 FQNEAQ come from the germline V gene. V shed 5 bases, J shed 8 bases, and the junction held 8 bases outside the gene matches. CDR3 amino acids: CASSTGTAEGYTF. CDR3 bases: TGTGCCAGCAGCACCGGGACAGCGGAGGGCTACACCTTC. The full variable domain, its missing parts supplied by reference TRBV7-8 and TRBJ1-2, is GAGVSQSPRYKVAKRGQDVALRCDPISGHVSLFWYQQALGQGPEFLTYFQNEAQLDKSGLPSDRFFAERPEGSVSTLKIQRTQQEDSAVYLCASSTGTAEGYTFGSGTRLTVV.

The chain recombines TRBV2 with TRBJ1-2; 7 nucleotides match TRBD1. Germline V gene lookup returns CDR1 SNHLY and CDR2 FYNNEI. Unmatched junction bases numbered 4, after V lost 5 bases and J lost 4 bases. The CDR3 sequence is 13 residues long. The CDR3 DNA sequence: TGTGCCAGCAGTTTCGGGACAGTCTATGGCTACACCTTC. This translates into CASSFGTVYGYTF. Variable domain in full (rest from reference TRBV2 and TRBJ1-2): EPEVTQTPSHQVTQMGQEVILRCVPISNHLYFYWYRQILGQKVEFLVSFYNNEISEKSEIFDDQFSVERPDGSNFTLKIRSTKLEDSAMYFCASSFGTVYGYTFGSGTRLTVV.

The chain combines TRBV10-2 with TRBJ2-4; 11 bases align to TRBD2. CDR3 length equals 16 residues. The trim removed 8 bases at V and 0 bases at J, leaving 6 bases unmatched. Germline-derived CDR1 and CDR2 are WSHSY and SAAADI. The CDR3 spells CASFGTSGLAKNIQYF. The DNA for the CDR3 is TGCGCCAGCTTCGGGACTAGCGGACTAGCCAAAAACATTCAGTACTTC.

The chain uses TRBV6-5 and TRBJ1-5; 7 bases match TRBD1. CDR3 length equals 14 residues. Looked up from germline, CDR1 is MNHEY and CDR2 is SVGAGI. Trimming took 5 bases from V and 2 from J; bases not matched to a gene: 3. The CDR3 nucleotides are TGTGCCAGCAGTAACACAGGGGGCAATCAGCCCCAGCATTTT. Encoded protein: CASSNTGGNQPQHF.

Here the CDR3 reads CASSPPDRGNTEAFF. CDR3 coding DNA: TGTGCCAGCAGCCCACCCGACAGGGGGAACACTGAAGCTTTCTTT. The rearrangement joins TRBV7-2 to TRBJ1-1; 8 positions agree with TRBD1. This CDR3 contains 15 residues. Looked up from germline, CDR1 is SGHTA and CDR2 is FQGNSA. V shed 5 bases, J shed 1 base, and the junction held 6 bases outside the gene matches.

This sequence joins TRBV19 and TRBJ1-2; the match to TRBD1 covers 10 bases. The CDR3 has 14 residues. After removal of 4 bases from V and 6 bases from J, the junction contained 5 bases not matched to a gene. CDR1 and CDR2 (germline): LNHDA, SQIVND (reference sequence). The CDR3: CASSSDRGHHGYTF. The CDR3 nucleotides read TGTGCCAGTAGTAGTGACAGGGGGCATCATGGCTACACCTTC.

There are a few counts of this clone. The CDR3 protein is CASSLRGPDGYGYTF. DNA of the CDR3: TGTGCCAGCAGCTTGCGGGGTCCTGATGGGTATGGCTACACCTTC. The J gene is TRBJ1-2, the V gene TRBV7-2; no reliable D call. The CDR3 is made up of 15 amino acids. Deletions cut 3 bases from V and 5 bases from J, with 16 bases between. CDR1 SGHTA and CDR2 FQGNSA come from the germline V gene. Combining the CDR3 with reference TRBV7-2 and TRBJ1-2 gives the whole variable domain GAGVSQSPSNKVTEKGKDVELRCDPISGHTALYWYRQSLGQGLEFLIYFQGNSAPDKSGLPSDRFSAERTGGSVSTLTIQRTQQEDSAVYLCASSLRGPDGYGYTFGSGTRLTVV.

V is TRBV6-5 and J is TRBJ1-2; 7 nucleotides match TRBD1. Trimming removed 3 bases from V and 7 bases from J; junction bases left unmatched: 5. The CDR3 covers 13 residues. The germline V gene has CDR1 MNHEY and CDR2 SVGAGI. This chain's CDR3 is CASSYTGEAGYTF. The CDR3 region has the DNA TGTGCCAGCAGTTATACAGGGGAAGCTGGCTACACCTTC.

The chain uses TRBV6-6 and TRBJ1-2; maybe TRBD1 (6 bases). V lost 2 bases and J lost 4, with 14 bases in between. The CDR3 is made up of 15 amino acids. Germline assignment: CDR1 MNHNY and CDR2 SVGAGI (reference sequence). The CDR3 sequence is CASSYIPDRSYGYTF. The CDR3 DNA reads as TGTGCCAGCAGTTACATCCCGGACAGATCCTATGGCTACACCTTC.

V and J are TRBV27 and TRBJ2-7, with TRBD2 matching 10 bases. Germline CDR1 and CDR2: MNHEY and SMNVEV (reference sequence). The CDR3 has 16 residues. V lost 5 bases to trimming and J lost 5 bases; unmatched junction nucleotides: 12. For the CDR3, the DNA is TGTGCCAGCAGTCTCTGGACTAGCGGTGTGGGGGACGAGCAGTACTTC. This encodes CASSLWTSGVGDEQYF.